This TCR beta chain was recorded in a study of OX40 agonist ivuxolimab in advanced cancers. Study-wide context: Patients in dose escalation had liver, melanoma, kidney or head and neck cancers. Averaging 60 years in age, with a range of 23 to 79, the cohort was approximately 83% male.

General study findings and limits: Clones of CD4+ and CD8+ blood T cells grew by week 6 at doses of 0.1 to 3.0 mg/kg.

Any history of autoimmune disease or systemic immunosuppression disqualified patients. Trimming pared 6 bases from V and 4 bases from J, leaving 15 bases between. The CDR3 runs 14 residues. CDR1 is SEHNR and CDR2 is FQNEAQ in the germline V gene (reference sequence). TCRdb keeps only in-frame clones here, not all; method: immunoSEQ multiplex PCR. The table includes over 15,000 clones, roughly four fifths detected once. To note about this clone: Its antigen is unknown.

The sample in question was CD4+ or CD8+ T cells sorted from blood, obtained in a trial of the OX40 agonist ivuxolimab. This clonotype originated in an adult with an advanced solid tumor such as melanoma, head and neck, liver or kidney cancer. V is TRBV7-9 and J is TRBJ2-5; D is possibly TRBD1 (6 bases). CDR3 in DNA: TGTGCCAGCAGTCGGATTCAGGGGCCAGAGACCCAGTACTTC. Amino acid sequence: CASSRIQGPETQYF. Together with reference TRBV7-9 and TRBJ2-5, the CDR3 gives the full variable domain: DTGVSQNPRHKITKRGQNVTFRCDPISEHNRLYWYRQTLGQGPEFLTYFQNEAQLEKSRLLSDRFSAERPKGSFSTLEIQRTEQGDSAMYLCASSRIQGPETQYFGPGTRLLVL.